The rows below give T cell receptor beta chains drawn from one sample of a study of cytomegalovirus exposure and HLA in healthy donors. Some clones are missing from TCRdb's copy, which holds only in-frame ones; the method was immunoSEQ multiplex PCR. Here the sample spans some 110,000 clones, around 88% being singletons. The sequencing sample was made of PBMCs. Source of these receptors: a man younger than 35 in good health and CMV-seronegative. The CDR3 runs from the conserved cysteine through the conserved F or W. D genes are given only for firm matches. Size is omitted from some rows. Given values are once, few, many or a class for expanded clones.

>TRBV5-1|.|TRBJ2-3|TRBD2
CASSLSLAGVTNTQYF
TGCGCCAGCAGCTTGTCCCTAGCGGGAGTTACAAATACGCAGTATTTT
>TRBV2|.|TRBJ2-7|TRBD2
CASRSLGLPLYEQYF
TGTGCCAGCAGAAGTTTGGGACTACCCTTATACGAGCAGTACTTC
>TRBV10-1|.|TRBJ1-1|.
CASNTGNTEAFF
TGCGCCAGCAACACAGGGAACACTGAAGCTTTCTTT
>TRBV7-2|many|TRBJ1-2|.
CASSLVAGDGYTF
TGTGCCAGCAGCTTAGTGGCAGGCGATGGCTACACCTTC
>TRBV19|.|TRBJ2-1|TRBD2
CASHVAGGPSGEQFF
TGTGCCAGTCATGTAGCGGGAGGGCCCTCGGGTGAGCAGTTCTTC
>TRBV6-1|.|TRBJ2-7|.
CASRQLSIPYEQYF
TGTGCCAGCAGACAGTTGTCGATTCCCTACGAGCAGTACTTC
>TRBV19|.|TRBJ2-5|.
CASSISQGLVETQYF
TGTGCCAGTAGTATATCCCAGGGATTAGTGGAGACCCAGTACTTC
>TRBV27|.|TRBJ1-1|.
CASRETGNTEAFF
TGTGCCAGCAGAGAAACAGGGAACACTGAAGCTTTCTTT
>TRBV5-4|.|TRBJ2-2|TRBD1
CASSATGQGTGELFF
TGTGCCAGCAGCGCTACGGGACAGGGGACCGGGGAGCTGTTTTTT
>TRBV5-6|.|TRBJ1-4|TRBD1
CASSLEGTDPTNEKLFF
TGTGCCAGCAGCTTGGAAGGGACAGATCCAACTAATGAAAAACTGTTTTTT
>TRBV6-5|.|TRBJ2-7|TRBD1
CASSVQQGAGEQYF
TGTGCCAGCAGTGTTCAACAGGGGGCGGGGGAGCAGTACTTC
>TRBV20-1|.|TRBJ2-7|.
CSARDSYEQYF
TGCAGTGCTAGAGATTCGTACGAGCAGTACTTC
>TRBV19|once|TRBJ2-5|TRBD1
CASSTRRMTGGKEETQYF
TGTGCCAGTAGTACAAGAAGAATGACAGGGGGTAAGGAAGAGACCCAGTACTTC
>TRBV28|once|TRBJ1-4|.
CASSSFSGFRTYPTNEKLFF
TGTGCCAGCAGTTCCTTTTCGGGGTTCAGGACTTATCCGACTAATGAAAAACTGTTTTTT
>TRBV6-5|.|TRBJ2-7|TRBD2
CASSSISGGNYEQYF
TGTGCCAGCAGTTCTATCAGCGGGGGGAACTACGAGCAGTACTTC
>TRBV6-5|.|TRBJ1-4|.
CASSRTDPVEKLFF
TGTGCCAGCAGTAGGACAGATCCCGTGGAAAAACTGTTTTTT
>TRBV10-2|.|TRBJ1-1|.
CASSGGGLNTEAFF
TGCGCCAGCAGTGGTGGGGGGTTGAACACTGAAGCTTTCTTT
>TRBV10-2|few|TRBJ2-1|.
CASSEEQGISYNEQFF
TGCGCCAGCAGTGAAGAACAGGGCATTTCCTACAATGAGCAGTTCTTC
>TRBV28|.|TRBJ2-1|TRBD1
CASSRAGTGIYNEQFF
TGTGCCAGCTCACGAGCCGGGACAGGGATTTACAATGAGCAGTTCTTC
>TRBV19|.|TRBJ1-4|TRBD1
CASSSRDRGRGEKLFF
TGTGCCAGTAGTAGTCGGGACAGGGGCCGAGGGGAAAAACTGTTTTTT
>TRBV7-8|few|TRBJ1-6|.
CASSPYARQGQNSPLHF
TGTGCCAGCAGCCCTTACGCAAGGCAGGGGCAGAATTCACCCCTCCACTTT
>TRBV27|.|TRBJ2-2|.
CASSLIGSRELFF
TGTGCCAGCAGTTTAATCGGGTCCAGGGAGCTGTTTTTT
>TRBV28|.|TRBJ1-2|.
CASSLFDRIYGYTF
TGTGCCAGCAGTTTATTTGACAGGATCTATGGCTACACCTTC
>TRBV28|.|TRBJ1-4|.
CASSFQMYEEKLFF
TGTGCCAGCAGTTTTCAAATGTATGAGGAAAAACTGTTTTTT
>TRBV7-9|.|TRBJ1-2|.
CASSDSRTAGGGYGYTF
TGTGCCAGCAGCGACAGCCGGACGGCAGGCGGGGGATATGGCTACACCTTC
>TRBV29-1|.|TRBJ2-7|.
CSVGSQGTYEQYF
TGCAGCGTTGGATCACAGGGTACCTACGAGCAGTACTTC
>TRBV29-1|.|TRBJ2-7|.
CSGSGRNRAEQYF
TGCAGCGGGAGCGGACGGAACAGGGCCGAGCAGTACTTC
>TRBV4-3|.|TRBJ2-3|TRBD1
CASSQDLAGTATDTQYF
TGCGCCAGCAGCCAAGACCTCGCCGGGACAGCCACAGATACGCAGTATTTT
>TRBV4-1|.|TRBJ1-1|.
CASSPTSSSTEAFF
TGCGCCAGCAGCCCAACATCGTCATCCACTGAAGCTTTCTTT
>TRBV25-1|once|TRBJ2-7|TRBD1
CASSRFMGQGALGEQYF
TGTGCCAGCAGTCGTTTTATGGGACAGGGGGCTTTAGGCGAGCAGTACTTC
>TRBV9|.|TRBJ2-5|.
CASSVGSFSSRALETQYF
TGTGCCAGCAGCGTAGGCTCTTTTTCGAGCAGGGCCTTGGAGACCCAGTACTTC
>TRBV5-1|.|TRBJ2-5|TRBD1
CASSWDRDFQETQYF
TGCGCCAGCAGCTGGGACAGGGATTTCCAAGAGACCCAGTACTTC